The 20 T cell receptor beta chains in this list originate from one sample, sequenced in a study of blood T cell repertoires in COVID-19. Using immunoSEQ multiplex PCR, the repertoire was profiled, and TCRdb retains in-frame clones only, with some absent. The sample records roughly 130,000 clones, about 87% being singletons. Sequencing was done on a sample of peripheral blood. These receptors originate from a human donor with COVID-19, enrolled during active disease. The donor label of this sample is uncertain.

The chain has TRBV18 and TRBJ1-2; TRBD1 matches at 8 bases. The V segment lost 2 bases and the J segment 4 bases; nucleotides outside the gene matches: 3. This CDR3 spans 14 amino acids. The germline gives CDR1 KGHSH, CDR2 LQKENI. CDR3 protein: CASSPDRGSYGYTF. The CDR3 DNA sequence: TGTGCCAGCTCACCAGACAGGGGAAGCTATGGCTACACCTTC.

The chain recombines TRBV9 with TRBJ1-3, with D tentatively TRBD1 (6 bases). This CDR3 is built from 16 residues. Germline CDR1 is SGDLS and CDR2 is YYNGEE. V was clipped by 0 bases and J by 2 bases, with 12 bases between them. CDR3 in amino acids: CASSVAGGFTGNTIYF. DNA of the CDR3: TGTGCCAGCAGCGTAGCGGGGGGCTTTACTGGAAACACCATATATTTT.

This CDR3 is CASSLRDSNQPQHF. DNA for the CDR3: TGTGCCTCTTCCCTCCGGGATAGCAATCAGCCCCAGCATTTT. This chain uses TRBV6-5 with TRBJ1-5; no firm D call. Germline CDR1 is MNHEY and CDR2 is SVGAGI. The ends were cut back, 11 bases at V and 0 bases at J, with 14 bases in the middle. This CDR3 is 14 amino acids long.

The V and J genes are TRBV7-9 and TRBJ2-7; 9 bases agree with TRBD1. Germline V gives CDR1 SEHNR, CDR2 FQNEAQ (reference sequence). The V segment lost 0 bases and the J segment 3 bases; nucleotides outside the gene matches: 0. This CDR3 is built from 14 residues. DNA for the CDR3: TGTGCCAGCAGCTTAGCGGGACAGGGCTACGAGCAGTACTTC. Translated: CASSLAGQGYEQYF.

The CDR3 here is CASSSWTGGNYGYTF. The CDR3 DNA is TGCGCCAGCAGCTCATGGACAGGGGGTAACTATGGCTACACCTTC. This chain links TRBV5-1 with TRBJ1-2; TRBD1 matches 10 bases. The V gene's germline CDR1 is SGHRS and CDR2 YFSETQ. This CDR3 spans 15 amino acids. Losses at the gene ends were 3 bases for V and 1 base for J; bases not matched to a gene: 3.

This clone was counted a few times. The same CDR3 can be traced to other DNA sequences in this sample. CDR3 amino acids: CSAETGYGYTF. CDR3 DNA sequence: TGCAGTGCGGAGACAGGTTATGGCTACACCTTC. The V and J genes are TRBV20-1 and TRBJ1-2, with a weak D call TRBD1 (6 bases). Per germline, CDR1 DFQATT and CDR2 SNEGSKA (reference sequence). The CDR3 sequence is 11 residues long. V was pared by 6 bases and J by 5 bases, with 10 bases between.

This chain's CDR3 is CASSPAYRGERETQYF. CDR3 nucleotides: TGTGCCAGCAGCCCTGCGTACAGGGGTGAGAGAGAGACCCAGTACTTC. The chain has TRBV7-9 and TRBJ2-5; 7 bases are a match to TRBD1. V lost 5 bases and J lost 4; bases outside the gene matches: 13. CDR1 SEHNR and CDR2 FQNEAQ come from the germline V gene (reference sequence). This CDR3 has 16 amino acids.

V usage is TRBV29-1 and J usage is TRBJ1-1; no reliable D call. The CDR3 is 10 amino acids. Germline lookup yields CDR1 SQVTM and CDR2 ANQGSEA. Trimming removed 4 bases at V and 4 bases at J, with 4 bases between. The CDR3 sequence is CSVVITEAFF. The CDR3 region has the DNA TGCAGCGTTGTAATCACTGAAGCTTTCTTT.

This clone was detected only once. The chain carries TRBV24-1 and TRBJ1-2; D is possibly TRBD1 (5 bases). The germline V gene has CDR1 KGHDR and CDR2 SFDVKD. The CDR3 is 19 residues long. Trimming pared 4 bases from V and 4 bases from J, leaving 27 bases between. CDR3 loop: CATSDRPRAGSPDGYGYTF. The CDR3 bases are TGTGCCACCAGTGACCGCCCCCGGGCAGGGTCCCCCGACGGCTATGGCTACACCTTC.

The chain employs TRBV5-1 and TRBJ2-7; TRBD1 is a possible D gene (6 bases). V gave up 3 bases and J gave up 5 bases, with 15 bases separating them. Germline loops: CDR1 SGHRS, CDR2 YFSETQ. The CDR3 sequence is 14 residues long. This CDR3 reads CASSSDLTGHEQYF. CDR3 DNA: TGCGCCAGCAGCTCCGATTTAACAGGGCACGAGCAGTACTTC.

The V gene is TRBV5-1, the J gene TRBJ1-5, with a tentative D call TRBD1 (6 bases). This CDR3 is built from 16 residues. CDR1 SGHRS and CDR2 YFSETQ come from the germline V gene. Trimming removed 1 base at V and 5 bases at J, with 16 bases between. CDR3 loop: CASSLQPRGRDQPQHF. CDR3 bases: TGCGCCAGCAGCTTGCAACCGAGGGGGAGGGATCAGCCCCAGCATTTT. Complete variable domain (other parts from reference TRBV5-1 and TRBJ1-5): KAGVTQTPRYLIKTRGQQVTLSCSPISGHRSVSWYQQTPGQGLQFLFEYFSETQRNKGNFPGRFSGRQFSNSRSEMNVSTLELGDSALYLCASSLQPRGRDQPQHFGDGTRLSIL.

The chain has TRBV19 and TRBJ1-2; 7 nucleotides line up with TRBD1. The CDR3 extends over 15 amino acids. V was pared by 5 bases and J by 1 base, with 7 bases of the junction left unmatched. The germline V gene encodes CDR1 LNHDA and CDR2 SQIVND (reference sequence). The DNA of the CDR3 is TGTGCCAGTAGTTCACTGGACAGGTTTAACTATGGCTACACCTTC. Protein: CASSSLDRFNYGYTF.

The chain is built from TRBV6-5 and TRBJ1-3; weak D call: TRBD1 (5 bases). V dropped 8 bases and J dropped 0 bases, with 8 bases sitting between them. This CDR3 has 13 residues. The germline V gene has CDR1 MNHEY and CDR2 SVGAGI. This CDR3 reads CASLTVSGNTIYF. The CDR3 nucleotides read TGTGCCAGCTTGACAGTCTCTGGAAACACCATATATTTT.

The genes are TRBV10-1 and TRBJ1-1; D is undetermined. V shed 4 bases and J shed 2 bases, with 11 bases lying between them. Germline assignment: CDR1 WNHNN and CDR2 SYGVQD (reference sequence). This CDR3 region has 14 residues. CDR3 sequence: CASSASGENTEAFF. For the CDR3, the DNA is TGCGCCAGCAGTGCGTCGGGAGAAAACACTGAAGCTTTCTTT.

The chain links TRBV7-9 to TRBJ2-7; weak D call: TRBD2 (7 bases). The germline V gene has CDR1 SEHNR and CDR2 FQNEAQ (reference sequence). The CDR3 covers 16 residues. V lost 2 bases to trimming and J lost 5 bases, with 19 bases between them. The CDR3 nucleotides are TGTGCCAGCAGCTTAAGTGGGGGGGGGCCGCCCAACGAGCAGTACTTC. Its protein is CASSLSGGGPPNEQYF.

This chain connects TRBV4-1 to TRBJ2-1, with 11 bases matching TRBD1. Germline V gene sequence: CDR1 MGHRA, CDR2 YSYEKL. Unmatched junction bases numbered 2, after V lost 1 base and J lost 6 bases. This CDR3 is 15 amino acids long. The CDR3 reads CASSQVGTGGNEQFF. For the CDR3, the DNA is TGCGCCAGCAGCCAAGTCGGGACAGGGGGCAATGAGCAGTTCTTC.

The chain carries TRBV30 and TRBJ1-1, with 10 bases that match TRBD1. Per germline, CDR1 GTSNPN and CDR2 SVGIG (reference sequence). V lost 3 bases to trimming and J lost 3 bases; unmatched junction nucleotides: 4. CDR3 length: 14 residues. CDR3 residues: CAWSRTGGDTEAFF. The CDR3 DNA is TGTGCCTGGAGCCGGACAGGGGGAGACACTGAAGCTTTCTTT.

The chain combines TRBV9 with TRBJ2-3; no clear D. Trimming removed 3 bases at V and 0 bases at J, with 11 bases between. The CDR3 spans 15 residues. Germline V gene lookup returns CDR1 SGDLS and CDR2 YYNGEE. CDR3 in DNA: TGTGCCAGCAGCGGAGATACAGCTAGCACAGATACGCAGTATTTT. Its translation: CASSGDTASTDTQYF.

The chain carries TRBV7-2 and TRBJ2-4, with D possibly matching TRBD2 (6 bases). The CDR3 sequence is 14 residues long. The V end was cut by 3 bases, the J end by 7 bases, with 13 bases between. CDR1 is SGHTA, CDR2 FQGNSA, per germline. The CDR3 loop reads CASSFRPGGNIQYF. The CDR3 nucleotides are TGTGCCAGCAGCTTTCGTCCAGGAGGGAACATTCAGTACTTC.

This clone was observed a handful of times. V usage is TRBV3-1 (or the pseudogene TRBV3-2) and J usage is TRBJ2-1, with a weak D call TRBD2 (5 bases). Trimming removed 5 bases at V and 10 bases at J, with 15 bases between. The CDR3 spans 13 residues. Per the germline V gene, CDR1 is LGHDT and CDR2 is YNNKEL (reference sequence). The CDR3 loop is CASSVVGGGEQFF. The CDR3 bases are TGTGCCAGCAGCGTGGTGGGCGGCGGGGAGCAGTTCTTC.